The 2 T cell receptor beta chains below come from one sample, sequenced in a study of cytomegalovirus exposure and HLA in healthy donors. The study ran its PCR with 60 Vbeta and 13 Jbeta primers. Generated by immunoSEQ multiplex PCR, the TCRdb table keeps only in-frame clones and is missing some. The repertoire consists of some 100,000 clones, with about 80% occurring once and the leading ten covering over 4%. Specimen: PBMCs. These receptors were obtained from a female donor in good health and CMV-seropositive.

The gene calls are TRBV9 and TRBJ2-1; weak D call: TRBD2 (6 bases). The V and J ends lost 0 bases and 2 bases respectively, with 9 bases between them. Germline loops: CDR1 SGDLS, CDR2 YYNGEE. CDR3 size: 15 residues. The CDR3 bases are TGTGCCAGCAGCGTAGCGGGGGAGACCTACAATGAGCAGTTCTTC. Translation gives CASSVAGETYNEQFF.

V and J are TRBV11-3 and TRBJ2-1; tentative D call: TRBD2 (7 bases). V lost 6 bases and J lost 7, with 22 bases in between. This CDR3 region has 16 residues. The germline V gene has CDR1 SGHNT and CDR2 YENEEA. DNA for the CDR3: TGTGCCAGCAGTAGGGGGGCGGGGCGGGAGAGGAATGAGCAGTTCTTC. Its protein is CASSRGAGRERNEQFF.